This T cell receptor (beta chain) appears in the sequencing data of a study of blood T cells in healthy people across ages (dated by TCRdb to 2015 to 2017). Looking at the study overall: In model experiments, roughly one uniquely barcoded TCR beta cDNA molecule per two T cells was captured by template switching. Using deep sequencing normalized with unique cDNA molecular identifiers, the study measured how TCR beta repertoire diversity changes with age. Four age groups were formed from the donors: young (average about 17 years), middle-aged (approximately 40), aged (approximately 60) and long-lived (around 80). To avoid experimental bias, donors of different ages were randomly spread across the sequencing lanes. The study analyzed two additional independent replicas of 1 million unique cDNA reads from the same blood draw for two donors, one aged 18 to 30 and one aged 80 or older. The investigation overall reported the following: Observed TCR beta diversity per million T cells fell roughly linearly with age, and a significant reduction was already apparent by age roughly 40. Because donor CMV infection status was unknown, age-related changes in expanded clonotypes were potentially confounded. Total diversity estimates from one million sequenced T cells were considered lower bounds and underestimates. Conclusive comparison of naive and antigen-experienced compartments was prevented by the profiling of bulk unsorted PBMCs. Observed TCR beta diversity correlated strongly with the percentage of naive T cells measured by flow cytometry. Compared with the aged group, the long-lived group had more naive CD4+ T cells, fewer expanded clones and increased TCR diversity, a pattern suggesting age selection.

Libraries were prepared through 5' RACE. TCRdb shows the sequencer as Illumina HiSeq 2500. A second PCR of about 7 to 12 cycles was run with a J-beta primer mix and a sample-barcoded 5' primer. A template-switch 5' adaptor carrying 12 random nucleotides introduced a unique molecular identifier onto each TCR beta cDNA molecule. At least 2.5 million CDR3-containing paired-end reads were obtained from each sample. First-strand cDNA synthesis was performed from all RNA using the Mint cDNA synthesis kit, with priming by a TRBC-specific oligonucleotide. Following uracil-DNA glycosylase treatment, all cDNA underwent a first 18-cycle PCR with the universal primers M1SS and BC2_uni_R. From the authors' description of their analysis: For normalization, 1 million high-quality reads, each with a distinct molecular identifier, were randomly selected from each sample. Instead of being binned into consensus sequences, reads that shared molecular identifiers were thrown out. MiTCR, set to a Q25 quality threshold and the strictest error-elimination algorithm, was used for CDR3 identification, clonotype clustering and error correction. A nonparametric unseen species model using Euler transformation provided a lower-bound estimate of total TCR beta diversity. In-frame beta chains were kept once TCRdb had trimmed the public reads at Q25 with fastp and called clones with MiXCR. Rows are combined by CDR3 protein, so each entry shows the most common genes and DNA. The authors' filters were not applied to this entry. The sample table shows 1.6 million or so distinct CDR3 sequences, and approximately 32% are seen once. About 10% of the sample rests with the top ten.

This clonotype came up a few times. Its antigen remains unidentified. Per-nucleotide qualities are absent, and no much larger clonotype sits a single base away. The donors were roughly 39 Caucasian individuals from Russia, aged about 6 to 95 years, who were systemically healthy. Approximately 9.7 milliliters of peripheral blood were drawn from each donor into EDTA-treated Vacutainer tubes. PBMCs were isolated by Ficoll-Paque density-gradient centrifugation, with at least 6 million obtained per sample. Trizol reagent was used to extract total RNA from PBMCs, with at least 6 micrograms per sample. For every donor, an aliquot of PBMCs went through flow cytometry to measure the percentages of naive CD45RAhigh/CD27high T cells. The CDR3 runs 15 residues from the cysteine to the phenylalanine. The entry retains the CDR3 DNA only, 45 bases that are in frame from base 1. The germline V gene yields SGHTA for CDR1 and FQGNSA for CDR2. V loses 5 bases of germline sequence and J loses 5 bases, and the interval between the two ends is 16 bases.

The specimen was blood. The chain uses TRBV7-2 and TRBJ2-1, with a tentative D gene TRBD2 over 6 matching bases. The sequence derives from a woman aged 30 to 39 in good health. The CDR3 corresponds to CASSRTGVPNNEQFF. Read as DNA, the sequence is TGTGCCAGCAGCCGAACGGGGGTCCCCAACAATGAGCAGTTCTTC.